This note documents a single T cell receptor beta chain sequence. Its specificity is unknown. The CDR3 sequence is 15 residues long. Per the germline V gene, CDR1 is LNHDA and CDR2 is SQIVND (reference sequence). The junction had 6 bases not matched to a gene; V was cut back by 4 bases and J by 4 bases. The table came from immunoSEQ multiplex PCR; TCRdb's copy has only in-frame clones and leaves some out. Of about 60,000 clones listed, roughly 92% are singletons. This sample stems from a study of Tregs in tolerant kidney transplant recipients. Whole-study context: Mixed chimerism was transient after nonmyeloablative marrow transplants from related graft donors. Study-wide findings and caveats: Antigen-driven expansion was suggested because donor-specific Tregs expanded more than all Tregs in tolerant patients. Findings come from small patient numbers and require larger validation.

This receptor was taken from a human donor who received a combined kidney and bone marrow transplant. This rearrangement joins TRBV19 to TRBJ2-5; 10 bases are shared with TRBD1. The specimen comprised CD8+ T cells from blood, sampled before the transplant. CDR3 nucleotide sequence: TGTGCCAGTAGTACGTACGGGACAGGGGTAGAGACCCAGTACTTC. It yields the protein CASSTYGTGVETQYF.